This TCR beta chain comes out of a study of cytomegalovirus exposure and HLA in healthy donors. The PCR had 60 Vbeta and 13 Jbeta primers. Produced via immunoSEQ multiplex PCR; TCRdb's table is partial and in-frame only. The sample holds fewer than 200,000 clones, 75% to 80% seen once. Germline V gives CDR1 SGHNT, CDR2 YYREEE (reference sequence). This CDR3 spans 16 amino acids. V lost 0 bases, J lost 2 bases, and 6 bases stayed unmatched. The sample consisted of PBMCs. This clonotype originated in a woman aged 45-65 years in good health and CMV-seropositive. V is TRBV5-4 and J is TRBJ1-1, with 8 nucleotides matching TRBD1. In DNA form, the CDR3 reads TGTGCCAGCAGCTTGGGCCCCAGGGGGCCAAACACTGAAGCTTTCTTT. Protein product: CASSLGPRGPNTEAFF.